This record covers a single T cell receptor beta chain. The antigen is not known. The Oncomine TCR Beta short-read assay was applied to DNA of cultured CD4+ T cells. MiXCR, run by TCRdb on the PCR reads, gives a single entry per CDR3 protein. The sample holds fewer than 20,000 distinct CDR3 sequences, approximately 45% seen once. V dropped 3 bases and J dropped 0 bases, with 12 bases sitting between them. CDR1 and CDR2 from the germline V gene are SGHVS and FNYEAQ. This CDR3 is 15 amino acids long. This entry is derived from a study of vaccination and CD4 T cells after COVID-19. About the study: Post-COVID specimens were obtained a median about 97 days after diagnosis (range 35 to 161).

Documented time point: late sampling 161 to 241 days after vaccination in three convalescent patients. Specified treatment: roughly nine-day PBMC culture with coronavirus spike peptide pools or control peptides (ViraFEST assay). The source of this sequence is a human donor who had recovered from COVID-19. Sample: CD4+ T cells from blood, cultured in vitro, taken about 7 months after SARS-CoV-2 vaccination. The chain is built from TRBV7-6 and TRBJ2-7; D possibly matches TRBD1 or TRBD2 (6 bases each). CDR3 bases: TGTGCCAGCAGCTTGGGGGCGGGGAGCTCCTACGAGCAGTACTTC. Translating gives CASSLGAGSSYEQYF.